The text below deals with one TCR beta chain. The data were obtained in a study of blood T cell repertoires in COVID-19. Study context: COVID-19 samples, acute and convalescent, were from the United States, Italy and Spain. T cells, B-cell-depleted T cells, or PBMCs provided the cDNA or gDNA that served as material.

Original methodology: Estimation of nucleated cell counts relied on the amplification of reference gene primers. Produced via immunoSEQ multiplex PCR; TCRdb's table is partial and in-frame only. V and J calls and clone size are those listed in that table; D and trimming were worked out from the DNA. The data show almost 50,000 clones, about 71% seen once. The CDR3 runs to 14 residues. Germline assignment: CDR1 SGDLS and CDR2 YYNGEE. Trimming at V came to 3 bases and at J to 5 bases, leaving 7 bases not matched to a gene. This chain connects TRBV9 to TRBJ2-5, with 7 bases aligning to TRBD2. Sequencing was carried out using peripheral blood. The clonotype originates from a woman between 70 and 85 years old with acute or convalescent COVID-19. The CDR3: CASSGTYGRETQYF. The DNA for the CDR3 is TGTGCCAGCAGCGGGACCTACGGGAGGGAGACCCAGTACTTC.